The 24 T cell receptor beta chains given below trace back to one sample, sequenced in a study of tumor and adjacent non-tumor tissue in lung cancer. Three rounds of nested PCR, following a modified ARM-PCR protocol, produced the TCRbeta library. TCRdb itself ran the multiplex PCR reads through MiXCR, one entry per CDR3 protein. The data contain about 110,000 distinct CDR3 sequences, over 75% of them singletons. This sample's RNA came from whole unsorted tissue. Sequencing was performed on lung tumor tissue. These receptors originate from a man between 70 and 80 years old with non-small cell lung cancer.

The gene calls are TRBV6-5 and TRBJ2-3; D uncertain. There are 16 residues in the CDR3. Germline V lookup: CDR1 MNHEY, CDR2 SVGAGI. V was clipped by 5 bases and J by 2 bases, with 17 bases between them. The CDR3 reads CASSPSFMVNTDTQYF. The CDR3 coding sequence is TGTGCCAGCAGTCCCAGCTTCATGGTGAACACAGATACGCAGTATTTT.

This clonotype was counted once. Here the CDR3 omits its conserved ending phenylalanine or tryptophan, so a read error is the likely source. J is TRBJ2-3 and V is TRBV24-1, with D tentatively TRBD2 (6 bases). This CDR3 is 16 amino acids long. The V and J ends lost 3 bases and 4 bases respectively, with 16 bases between them. Germline lookup yields CDR1 KGHDR and CDR2 SFDVKD. The CDR3 bases are TGTGCCACCAGTGATCCCGGGTTTCCTAGCGCAGATACGCAGTATTAT. This codes for CATSDPGFPSADTQYY.

On this clonotype itself: A much larger clonotype is one base distant, so this may be a read error. The rearrangement uses TRBV6-5 and TRBJ2-2, with D possibly being TRBD2 (5 bases). The CDR3 sequence is 16 residues long. Trimming cost V 0 bases and J 2 bases, with 10 bases left between them. Germline V gene sequence: CDR1 MNHEY, CDR2 SVGAGI. CDR3 sequence reads: CASSYSADSNTGELFF. In DNA form, the CDR3 reads TGTGCCAGCAGTTACTCTGCGGACTCAAACACCGGGGAGCTGTTTTTT.

This chain joins TRBV5-4 and TRBJ2-7, with D possibly being TRBD2 (6 bases). Trimming left V 0 bases short and J 7 bases short, with 17 bases between. The CDR3 contains 15 residues. CDR1 is SGHNT, CDR2 YYREEE, per germline (reference sequence). The CDR3 region is CASSLGVAADREQYF. The CDR3 nucleotides read TGTGCCAGCAGCTTGGGGGTAGCGGCTGATCGGGAGCAGTACTTC.

The chain joins TRBV29-1 to TRBJ2-1, with TRBD2 as a possible D gene (5 bases). The length of the CDR3 is 16 residues. The germline gives CDR1 SQVTM, CDR2 ANQGSEA. Trimming removed 2 bases at V and 4 bases at J, with 18 bases between. The CDR3 protein is CSVENHTSGMYNEQFF. Written as DNA, the CDR3 is TGCAGCGTTGAAAATCACACAAGCGGCATGTACAATGAGCAGTTCTTC.

The genes are TRBV11-2 and TRBJ2-7, with D hard to call. Germline V gives CDR1 SGHAT, CDR2 FQNNGV. CDR3 length equals 12 residues. With 9 bases removed from V and 6 bases from J, the gap between germline ends came to 15 bases. CDR3 loop: CARSDQVGEQYF. In DNA form, the CDR3 reads TGTGCCAGGAGCGACCAGGTGGGCGAGCAGTACTTC.

About this clonotype: A read error may account for a junction end that differs from germline. This sequence joins TRBV6-1 and TRBJ1-2; D call uncertain. The CDR3 runs to 13 residues. Germline V gene data show CDR1 as MNHNS and CDR2 as SASEGT. CDR3 residues: CASSEARRFGYTF. The DNA for the CDR3 is TGTGCCAGCAGTGAAGCCAGGCGGTTTGGCTACACTTTC.

In regard to this clonotype: At one of its ends the junction is not consistent with the germline gene, which may arise from a read error. This rearrangement joins TRBV6-5 to TRBJ2-6; possible D gene TRBD1, 5 bases. Per the germline V gene, CDR1 is MNHEY and CDR2 is SVGAGI. The CDR3 covers 15 residues. CDR3 protein: CASSPGLLGANVLTF. CDR3 DNA sequence: TGTGCCAGCAGTCCCGGGTTGCTTGGGGCTAACGTCCTGACTTTC.

As regards this clonotype: An end of the junction differs from the germline gene, which may be a read error. The rearrangement uses TRBV11-2 and TRBJ2-1, with D unclear. The CDR3 is made up of 18 amino acids. Germline loops: CDR1 SGHAT, CDR2 FQNNGV. CDR3 protein: CASSLHVSDWASYNEQFF. The CDR3 DNA sequence: TGTGCAAGCAGCTTACATGTGAGCGACTGGGCCTCCTACAATGAGCAGTTCTTC.

This chain links TRBV29-1 with TRBJ2-5; D might be TRBD1 (6 bases). Trimming pared 3 bases from V and 14 bases from J, leaving 19 bases between. Germline lookup yields CDR1 SQVTM and CDR2 ANQGSEA. The CDR3 extends over 12 amino acids. The CDR3 region is CSVEVGGETYYF. Here the CDR3 DNA reads TGCAGCGTTGAGGTAGGGGGAGAGACCTATTACTTC.

The V call is TRBV6-2 or TRBV6-3, the J call TRBJ1-5; the D gene is possibly TRBD1 (6 bases). The V gene lost 6 bases and the J gene lost 4 bases, with 16 bases spanning the gap. Germline values: CDR1 MNHEY, CDR2 SVGEGT. This CDR3 region has 15 residues. The CDR3 region is CASSRRAGANQPQHF. DNA for the CDR3: TGTGCCAGCAGCCGTCGAGCAGGGGCTAATCAGCCCCAGCATTTT.

With respect to this clonotype: A much larger clonotype is one base distant, so this may be a read error. The rearrangement joins TRBV7-8 to TRBJ2-1; D is perhaps TRBD1 (5 bases). This CDR3 spans 15 amino acids. Deletions cut 2 bases from V and 12 bases from J, with 20 bases between. Germline V lookup: CDR1 SGHVS, CDR2 FQNEAQ. The CDR3 protein is CASSLRGRRVPVQFF. As DNA, the CDR3 is TGTGCCAGCAGCTTAAGGGGCAGAAGAGTGCCTGTGCAGTTCTTC.

This clonotype is medium-sized (0.01 to 0.1%). The chain combines TRBV5-4 with TRBJ2-1, with a weak D call TRBD2 (6 bases). The CDR3 runs 12 residues. Germline V gene data show CDR1 as SGHNT and CDR2 as YYREEE (reference sequence). V gave up 5 bases and J gave up 9 bases, with 12 bases separating them. CDR3 sequence: CASSERAGEQFF. Written as DNA, the CDR3 is TGTGCCAGCAGTGAGAGAGCGGGTGAGCAGTTCTTC.

Note on this clonotype: The junction differs from germline at one of its ends, possibly a read error. The chain is built from TRBV10-1 and TRBJ2-3; D unclear. Germline V gene lookup returns CDR1 WNHNN and CDR2 SYGVQD (reference sequence). CDR3 length equals 15 residues. The CDR3 here is CPSSESKHAADTQYF. The CDR3 DNA sequence: TGCCCCAGCAGTGAGTCGAAACATGCCGCAGATACCCAGTATTTT.

Concerning this clonotype: The final CDR3 position lacks the conserved phenylalanine or tryptophan, pointing to a likely read error. The CDR3: CVSIFGGGRTEAFV. The CDR3 DNA sequence: TGTGTCAGCATCTTCGGTGGGGGCCGGACTGAAGCTTTCGTT. V usage is TRBV11-2 and J usage is TRBJ1-1; D is perhaps TRBD1 (6 bases). The length of the CDR3 is 14 residues. Germline CDR1 is SGHAT and CDR2 is FQNNGV.

Worth noting for this clonotype: The junction does not match germline at one end; this may be a read error. This rearrangement joins TRBV30 to TRBJ1-1, with 8 bases identical to TRBD1. There are 12 residues in the CDR3. Looked up from germline, CDR1 is GTSNPN and CDR2 is SVGIG (reference sequence). CDR3 DNA: TGTGTCTGGGACAGGAGGGAATCTGAAGCTTTCTTT. It is translated as CVWDRRESEAFF.

About this clonotype itself: Because the CDR3 is missing its conserved closing phenylalanine or tryptophan, this is likely a read error. V is TRBV5-6 and J is TRBJ2-2; tentative D call: TRBD2 (5 bases). The CDR3 runs to 16 residues. CDR1 SGHDT and CDR2 YYEEEE come from the germline V gene. For the CDR3, the DNA is TGTGGCAGCAGCTTTGGAACCGGGAACTCAGGCGGGGAGCTGTTTCTT. Translating it yields CGSSFGTGNSGGELFL.

The chain has TRBV12-3 or TRBV12-4 and TRBJ1-2; perhaps TRBD1 as D (6 bases). CDR3 length: 13 amino acids. CDR3 DNA sequence: TGTGTTAGCAGGCCCCCAGGGGTCTATGGCTACACCTTC. Translation gives CVSRPPGVYGYTF.

This chain joins TRBV4-3 and TRBJ2-7; D is uncertain. The V gene's germline CDR1 is LGHNA and CDR2 YSLEER. CDR3 length equals 15 residues. CDR3 protein: CAPSQDQMGYYEQYF. The CDR3 DNA is TGCGCACCCAGCCAAGATCAGATGGGATACTACGAGCAGTACTTC.

As for this clonotype: The conserved phenylalanine or tryptophan normally closing the CDR3 is absent here, so this likely arose from a read error. No DNA is shown, since the ends of the CDR3 on it are uncertain; the CDR3 is the one TCRdb lists. The chain recombines TRBV4-1 with TRBJ2-3; the table names TRBD2, a call not compared with the DNA. Germline V gene data show CDR1 as MGHRA and CDR2 as YSYEKL. The CDR3 is 16 residues long, counting both termini. The CDR3 protein is CASSQDRGRPSDTEYL.

In regard to this clonotype: Without the conserved terminal phenylalanine or tryptophan, this CDR3 likely stems from a read error. This sequence joins TRBV5-4 and TRBJ2-7, with D tentatively TRBD1 (6 bases). Germline assignment: CDR1 SGHNT and CDR2 YYREEE (reference sequence). The CDR3 is 15 residues long. Written as DNA, the CDR3 is TGTGCCAGCAGCCAAGGACAGATTAAAACCTACGACCAGTACTTA. This encodes CASSQGQIKTYDQYL.

In regard to this clonotype: An end of the junction differs from the germline gene, which may be a read error. The chain has TRBV11-3 and TRBJ2-5, with D hard to call. This CDR3 is 15 amino acids long. The germline CDR1 and CDR2 sequences are SGHNT and YENEEA. For the CDR3, the DNA is TGTGGCAGCAGCTTAGGGATTAGTATGAACGAGACCCAGTACTTC. It is translated as CGSSLGISMNETQYF.

Points on this clonotype: The junction departs from germline at one end; a sequencing error may be responsible. This sequence joins TRBV6-6 and TRBJ1-5, with D unclear. CDR3 length: 16 residues. CDR1 is MNHNY and CDR2 is SVGAGI in the germline V gene (reference sequence). CDR3 nucleotide sequence: TGTGTCAGCAGTCCAGAGCCTCCATGGTTTATTCAGCCCCAGCATTTT. Residues: CVSSPEPPWFIQPQHF.

As concerns this clonotype: The junction departs from the called germline gene at one end, perhaps through a read error. The chain combines TRBV28 with TRBJ1-2, with D uncertain. The CDR3 extends over 13 amino acids. CDR1 MDHEN and CDR2 SYDVKM come from the germline V gene. The CDR3 coding sequence is TGTGCCACCAGTGGCCCAGGAAACTATGGCTACACCTTC. The encoded protein is CATSGPGNYGYTF.